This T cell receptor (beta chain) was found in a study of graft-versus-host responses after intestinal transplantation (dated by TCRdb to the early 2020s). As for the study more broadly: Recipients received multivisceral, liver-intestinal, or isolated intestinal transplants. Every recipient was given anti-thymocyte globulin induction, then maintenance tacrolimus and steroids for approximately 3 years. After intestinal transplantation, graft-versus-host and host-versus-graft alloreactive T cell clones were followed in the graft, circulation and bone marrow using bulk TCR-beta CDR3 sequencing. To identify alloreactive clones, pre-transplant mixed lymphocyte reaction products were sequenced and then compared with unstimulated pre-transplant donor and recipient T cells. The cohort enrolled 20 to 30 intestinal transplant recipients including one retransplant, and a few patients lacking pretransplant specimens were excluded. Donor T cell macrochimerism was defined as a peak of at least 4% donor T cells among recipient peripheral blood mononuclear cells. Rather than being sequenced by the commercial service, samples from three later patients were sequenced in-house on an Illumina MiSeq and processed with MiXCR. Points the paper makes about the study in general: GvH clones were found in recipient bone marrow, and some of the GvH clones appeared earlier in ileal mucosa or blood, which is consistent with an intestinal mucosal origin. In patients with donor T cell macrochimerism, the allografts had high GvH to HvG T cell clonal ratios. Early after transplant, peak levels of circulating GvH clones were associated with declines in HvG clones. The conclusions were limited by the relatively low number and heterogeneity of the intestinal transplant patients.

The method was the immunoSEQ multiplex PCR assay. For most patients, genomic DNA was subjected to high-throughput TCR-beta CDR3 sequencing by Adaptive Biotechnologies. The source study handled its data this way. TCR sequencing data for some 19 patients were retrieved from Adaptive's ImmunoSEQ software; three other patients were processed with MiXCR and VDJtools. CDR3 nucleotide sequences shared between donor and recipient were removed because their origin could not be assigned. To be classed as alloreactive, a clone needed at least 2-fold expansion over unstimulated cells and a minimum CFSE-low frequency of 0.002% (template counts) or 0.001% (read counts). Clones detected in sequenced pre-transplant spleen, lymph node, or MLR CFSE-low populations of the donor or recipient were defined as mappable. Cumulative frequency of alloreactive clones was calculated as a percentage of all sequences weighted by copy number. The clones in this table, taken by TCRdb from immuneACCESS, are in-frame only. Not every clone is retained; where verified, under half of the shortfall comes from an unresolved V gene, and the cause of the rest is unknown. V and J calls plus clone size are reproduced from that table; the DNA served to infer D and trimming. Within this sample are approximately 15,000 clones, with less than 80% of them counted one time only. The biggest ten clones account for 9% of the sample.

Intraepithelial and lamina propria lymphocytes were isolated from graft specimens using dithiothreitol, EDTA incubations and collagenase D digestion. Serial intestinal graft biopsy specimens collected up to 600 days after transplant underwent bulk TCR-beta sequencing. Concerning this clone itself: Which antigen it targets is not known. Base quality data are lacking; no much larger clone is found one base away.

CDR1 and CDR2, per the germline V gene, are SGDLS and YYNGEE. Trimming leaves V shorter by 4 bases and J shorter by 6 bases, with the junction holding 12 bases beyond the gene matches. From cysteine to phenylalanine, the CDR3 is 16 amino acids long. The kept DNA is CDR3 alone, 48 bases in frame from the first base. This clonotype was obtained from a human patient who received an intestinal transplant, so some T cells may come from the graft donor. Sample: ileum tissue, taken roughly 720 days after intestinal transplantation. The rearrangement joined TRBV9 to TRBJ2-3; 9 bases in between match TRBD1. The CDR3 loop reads CASSPPTGGNVDTQYF. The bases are TGTGCCAGCAGCCCTCCGACAGGGGGAAACGTGGATACGCAGTATTTT.